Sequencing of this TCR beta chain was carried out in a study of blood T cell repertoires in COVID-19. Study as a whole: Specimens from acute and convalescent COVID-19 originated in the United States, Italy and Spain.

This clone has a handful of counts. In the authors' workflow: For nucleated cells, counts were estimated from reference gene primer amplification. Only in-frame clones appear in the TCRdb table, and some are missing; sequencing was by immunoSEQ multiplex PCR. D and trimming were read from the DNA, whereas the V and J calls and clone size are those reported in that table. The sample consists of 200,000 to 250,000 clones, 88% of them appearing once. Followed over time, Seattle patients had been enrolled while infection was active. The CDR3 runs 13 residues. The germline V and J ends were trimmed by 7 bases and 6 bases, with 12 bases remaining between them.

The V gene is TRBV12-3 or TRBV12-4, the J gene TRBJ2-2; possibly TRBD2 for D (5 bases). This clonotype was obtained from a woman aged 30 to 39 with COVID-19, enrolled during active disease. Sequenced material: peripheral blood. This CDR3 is CASTGRAPGELFF. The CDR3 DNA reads TGTGCCAGCACTGGGCGGGCCCCCGGGGAGCTGTTTTTT.